This TCR beta chain was sequenced for a study of blood T cell repertoires in COVID-19. About the research overall: From T cells, B-cell-depleted T cells, or PBMCs came the material, which was cDNA or gDNA.

TCRdb keeps only in-frame clones here, not all; method: immunoSEQ multiplex PCR. There are tens of thousands of clones in the sample; roughly 88% occur only once, and 7.9% lies in the top ten. The V gene lost 4 bases and the J gene lost 6 bases, with 9 bases spanning the gap. This CDR3 region has 12 residues. The germline CDR1 and CDR2 sequences are MDHEN and SYDVKM. V usage is TRBV28 and J usage is TRBJ1-2; D remains unclear. The sequence was obtained from a man aged 60-69 years with COVID-19, enrolled during active disease. What was sequenced was peripheral blood. This chain's CDR3 is CASSSQSHGYTF. The CDR3 DNA sequence: TGTGCCAGCAGTTCCCAAAGCCATGGCTACACCTTC.